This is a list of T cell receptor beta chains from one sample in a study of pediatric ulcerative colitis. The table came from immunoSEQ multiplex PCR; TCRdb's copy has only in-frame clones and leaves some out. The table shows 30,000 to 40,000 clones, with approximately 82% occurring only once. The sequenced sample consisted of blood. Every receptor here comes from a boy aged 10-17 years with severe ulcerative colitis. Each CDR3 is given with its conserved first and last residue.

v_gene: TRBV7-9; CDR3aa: CASRPTGPLYGYTF
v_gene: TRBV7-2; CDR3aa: CASSPQTSTDTQYF
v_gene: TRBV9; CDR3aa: CASSVNSAGELFF
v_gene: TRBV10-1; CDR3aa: CASSEPPTDYNVTLHF
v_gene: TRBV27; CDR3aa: CASSSLGQGSYGYTF
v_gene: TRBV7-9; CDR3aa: CASSPLNQPQHF
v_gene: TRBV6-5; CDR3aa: CASSYNDGGYTF
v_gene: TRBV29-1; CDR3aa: CSARALGSEAFF
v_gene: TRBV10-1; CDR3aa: CARGNQPQHF
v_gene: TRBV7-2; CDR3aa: CASSRQAMAGVTGELFF
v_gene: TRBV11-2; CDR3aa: CASSWDNSLNSPLHF
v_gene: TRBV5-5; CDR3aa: CASSLDGSNYEQYF
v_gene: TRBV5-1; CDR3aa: CASSLSGEDTQYF
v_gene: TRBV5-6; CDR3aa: CASSLAGTVREQYF
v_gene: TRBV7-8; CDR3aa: CASSPFGGKDRVSSPLHF
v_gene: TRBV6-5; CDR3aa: CASSYQGANTDTQYF
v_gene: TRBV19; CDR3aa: CASSIVYRGLPPEQFF
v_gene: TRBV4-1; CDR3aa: CASSTPGGLVYGYTF
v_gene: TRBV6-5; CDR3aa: CASSYWDPRSDTEAFF
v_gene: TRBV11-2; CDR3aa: CASSSHRQGRQTQYF
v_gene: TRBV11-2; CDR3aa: CASSLGGGREAFF
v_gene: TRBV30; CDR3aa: CAWRRQALDYGYTF
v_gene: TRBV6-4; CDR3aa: CASSDSEGLAGGPNEQFF
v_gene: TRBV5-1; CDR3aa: CASSLGQGALAEAFF
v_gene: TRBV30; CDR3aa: CAWSGGVHGYTF
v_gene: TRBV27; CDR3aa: CASSPRGNHGYTF
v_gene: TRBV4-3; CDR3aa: CASSQRRGAQWSMSYYGYTF
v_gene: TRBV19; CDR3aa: CASSIRGQGSNQPQHF
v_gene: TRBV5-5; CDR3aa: CASSPQAWSSGGWDSPLHF
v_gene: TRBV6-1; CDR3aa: CASSESQNYGYTF
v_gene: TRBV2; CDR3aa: CASSDRAGGGELFF
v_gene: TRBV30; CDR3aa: CAWSVREKLFF
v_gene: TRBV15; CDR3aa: CATSSGQGGNSYEQYF
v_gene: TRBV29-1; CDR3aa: CSVDSGAANTEAFF
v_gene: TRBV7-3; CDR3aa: CASSLLAGGKETQYF
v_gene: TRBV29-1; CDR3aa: CSVAQGQQANYGYTF
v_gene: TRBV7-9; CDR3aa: CASSLADRENQPQHF
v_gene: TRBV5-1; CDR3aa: CASSFRDHPNTGELFF
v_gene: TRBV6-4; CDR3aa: CASSSGGTDTQYF